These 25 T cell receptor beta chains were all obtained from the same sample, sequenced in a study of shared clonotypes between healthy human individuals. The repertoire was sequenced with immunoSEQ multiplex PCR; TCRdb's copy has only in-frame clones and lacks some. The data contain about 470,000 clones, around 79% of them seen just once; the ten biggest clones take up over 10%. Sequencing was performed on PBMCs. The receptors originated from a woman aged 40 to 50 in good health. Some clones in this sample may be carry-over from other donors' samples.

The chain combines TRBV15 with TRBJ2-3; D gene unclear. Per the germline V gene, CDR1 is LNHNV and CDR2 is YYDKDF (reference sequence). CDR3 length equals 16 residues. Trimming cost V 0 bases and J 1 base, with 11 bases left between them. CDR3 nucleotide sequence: TGTGCCACCAGCAGAGATCGAGGCGGTGGCACAGATACGCAGTATTTT. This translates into CATSRDRGGGTDTQYF. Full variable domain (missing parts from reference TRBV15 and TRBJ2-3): DAMVIQNPRYQVTQFGKPVTLSCSQTLNHNVMYWYQQKSSQAPKLLFHYYDKDFNNEADTPDNFQSRRPNTSFCFLDIRSPGLGDTAMYLCATSRDRGGGTDTQYFGPGTRLTVL.

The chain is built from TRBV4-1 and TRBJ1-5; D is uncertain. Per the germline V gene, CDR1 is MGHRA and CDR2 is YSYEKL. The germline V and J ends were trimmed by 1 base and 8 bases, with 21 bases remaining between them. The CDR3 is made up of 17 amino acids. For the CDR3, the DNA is TGCGCCAGCAGCCAAGTATATGAGGGTTCCGGTTACGAGCCCCAGCATTTT. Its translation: CASSQVYEGSGYEPQHF.

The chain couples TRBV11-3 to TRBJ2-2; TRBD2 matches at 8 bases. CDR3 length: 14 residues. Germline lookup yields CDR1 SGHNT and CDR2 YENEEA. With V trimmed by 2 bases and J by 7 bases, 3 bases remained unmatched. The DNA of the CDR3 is TGTGCCAGCAGCTTAACCGGGAGGGTCGGGGAGCTGTTTTTT. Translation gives CASSLTGRVGELFF.

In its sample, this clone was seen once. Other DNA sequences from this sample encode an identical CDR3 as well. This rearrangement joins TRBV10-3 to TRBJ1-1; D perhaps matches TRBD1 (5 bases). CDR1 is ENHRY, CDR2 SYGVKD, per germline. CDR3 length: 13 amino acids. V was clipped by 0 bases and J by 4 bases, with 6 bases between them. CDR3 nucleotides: TGTGCCATCAGTGAGTCGGGGGGCACTGAAGCTTTCTTT. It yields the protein CAISESGGTEAFF.

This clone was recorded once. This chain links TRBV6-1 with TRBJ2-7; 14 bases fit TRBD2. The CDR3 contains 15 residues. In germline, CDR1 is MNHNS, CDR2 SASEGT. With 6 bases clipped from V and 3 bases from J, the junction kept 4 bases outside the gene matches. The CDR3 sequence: CASSRGLAGVYEQYF. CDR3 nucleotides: TGTGCCAGCAGCCGGGGACTAGCGGGAGTCTACGAGCAGTACTTC.

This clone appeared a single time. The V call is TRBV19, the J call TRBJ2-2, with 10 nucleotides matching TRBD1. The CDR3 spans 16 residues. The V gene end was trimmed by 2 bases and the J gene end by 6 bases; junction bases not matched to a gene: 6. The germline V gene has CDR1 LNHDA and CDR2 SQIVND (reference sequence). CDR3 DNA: TGTGCCAGTAGTATAAGGACAGGGGGTGGGTCCGGGGAGCTGTTTTTT. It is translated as CASSIRTGGGSGELFF.

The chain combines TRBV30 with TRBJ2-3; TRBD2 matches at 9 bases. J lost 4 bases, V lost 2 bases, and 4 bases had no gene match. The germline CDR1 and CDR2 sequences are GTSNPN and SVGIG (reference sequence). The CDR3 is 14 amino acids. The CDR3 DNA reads TGTGCCTGGAGTATTAGCGGGAGTTCAGATACGCAGTATTTT. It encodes CAWSISGSSDTQYF.

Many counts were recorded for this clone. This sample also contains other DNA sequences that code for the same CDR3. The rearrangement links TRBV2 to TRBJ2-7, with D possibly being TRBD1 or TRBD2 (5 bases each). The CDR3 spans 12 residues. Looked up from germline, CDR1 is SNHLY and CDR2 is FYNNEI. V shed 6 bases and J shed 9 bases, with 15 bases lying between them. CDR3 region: CASSPLGPRQYF. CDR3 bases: TGTGCCAGCAGCCCCTTGGGACCTCGGCAGTACTTC.

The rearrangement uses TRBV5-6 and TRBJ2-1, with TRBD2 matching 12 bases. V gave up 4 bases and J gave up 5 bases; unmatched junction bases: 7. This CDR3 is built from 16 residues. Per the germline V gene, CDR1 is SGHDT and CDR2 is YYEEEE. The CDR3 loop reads CASSTLTSGRNNEQFF. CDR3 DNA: TGTGCCAGCAGCACCTTGACTAGCGGGAGAAACAATGAGCAGTTCTTC.

CDR3 amino acids: CASSLARDSGSAEQFF. CDR3 nucleotide sequence: TGCGCCAGCAGCTTGGCCCGCGATAGCGGGAGTGCGGAGCAGTTCTTC. The J gene is TRBJ2-1, the V gene TRBV5-1, with 9 positions matching TRBD2. The CDR3 runs 16 residues. Germline CDR1 SGHRS, CDR2 YFSETQ. Trimming took 0 bases from V and 10 from J; bases not matched to a gene: 11.

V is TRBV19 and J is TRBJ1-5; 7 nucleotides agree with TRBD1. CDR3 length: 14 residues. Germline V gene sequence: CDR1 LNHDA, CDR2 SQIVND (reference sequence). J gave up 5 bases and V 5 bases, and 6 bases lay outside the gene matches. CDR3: CASSSGDRDQPQHF. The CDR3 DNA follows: TGTGCCAGTAGTTCCGGGGACAGAGATCAGCCCCAGCATTTT.

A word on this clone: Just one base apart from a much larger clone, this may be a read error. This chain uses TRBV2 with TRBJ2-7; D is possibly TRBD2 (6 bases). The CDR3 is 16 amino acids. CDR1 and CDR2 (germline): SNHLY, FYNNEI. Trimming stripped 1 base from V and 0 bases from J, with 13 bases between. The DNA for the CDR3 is TGTGCCAGCAGTGAAGGGGGCGGGACGGCCTCCTACGAGCAGTACTTC. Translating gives CASSEGGGTASYEQYF. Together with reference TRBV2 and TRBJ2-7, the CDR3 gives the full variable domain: EPEVTQTPSHQVTQMGQEVILRCVPISNHLYFYWYRQILGQKVEFLVSFYNNEISEKSEIFDDQFSVERPDGSNFTLKIRSTKLEDSAMYFCASSEGGGTASYEQYFGPGTRLTVT.

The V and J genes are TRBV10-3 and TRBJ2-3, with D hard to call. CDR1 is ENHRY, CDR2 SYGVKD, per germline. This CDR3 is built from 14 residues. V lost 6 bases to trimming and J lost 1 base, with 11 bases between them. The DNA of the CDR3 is TGTGCCATCAGGCAACGAGTTGGCACAGATACGCAGTATTTT. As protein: CAIRQRVGTDTQYF.

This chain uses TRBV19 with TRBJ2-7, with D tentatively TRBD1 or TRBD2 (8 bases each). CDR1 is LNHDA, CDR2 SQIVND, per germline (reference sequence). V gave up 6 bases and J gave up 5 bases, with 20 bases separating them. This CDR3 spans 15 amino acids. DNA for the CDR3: TGTGCCAGTAGCCCCGACAGGGGACTAGGGGACGAGCAGTACTTC. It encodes CASSPDRGLGDEQYF.

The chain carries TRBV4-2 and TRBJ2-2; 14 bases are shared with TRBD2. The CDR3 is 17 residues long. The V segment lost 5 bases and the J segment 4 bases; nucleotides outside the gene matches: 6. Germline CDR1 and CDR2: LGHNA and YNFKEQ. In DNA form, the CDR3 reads TGTGCCAGCAGCGTGACTAGCGGGAGGGTGATCACCGGGGAGCTGTTTTTT. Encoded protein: CASSVTSGRVITGELFF.

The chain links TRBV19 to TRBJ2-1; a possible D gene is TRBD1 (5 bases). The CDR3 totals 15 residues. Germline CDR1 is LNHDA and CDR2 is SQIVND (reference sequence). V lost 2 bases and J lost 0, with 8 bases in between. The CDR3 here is CASSIQQVSYNEQFF. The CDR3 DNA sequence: TGTGCCAGTAGTATACAACAGGTCTCCTACAATGAGCAGTTCTTC.

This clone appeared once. CDR3 sequence: CASSQVPGAYNEQFF. DNA for the CDR3: TGTGCCAGCAGCCAAGTCCCGGGGGCCTACAATGAGCAGTTCTTC. This chain joins TRBV14 and TRBJ2-1; TRBD2 might be the D (6 bases). Germline CDR1 is SGHDN and CDR2 is FVKESK. V was cut by 1 base and J by 2 bases, with 9 bases left in between. This CDR3 has 15 residues. Based on the CDR3 plus reference TRBV14 and TRBJ2-1, the full variable domain is EAGVTQFPSHSVIEKGQTVTLRCDPISGHDNLYWYRRVMGKEIKFLLHFVKESKQDESGMPNNRFLAERTGGTYSTLKVQPAELEDSGVYFCASSQVPGAYNEQFFGPGTRLTVL.

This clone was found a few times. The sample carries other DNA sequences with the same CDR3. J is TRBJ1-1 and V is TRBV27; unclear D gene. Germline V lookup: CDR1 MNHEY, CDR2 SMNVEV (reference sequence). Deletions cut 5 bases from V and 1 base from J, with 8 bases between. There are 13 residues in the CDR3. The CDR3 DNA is TGTGCCAGCAGTGCACAGAGGAACACTGAAGCTTTCTTT. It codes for CASSAQRNTEAFF.

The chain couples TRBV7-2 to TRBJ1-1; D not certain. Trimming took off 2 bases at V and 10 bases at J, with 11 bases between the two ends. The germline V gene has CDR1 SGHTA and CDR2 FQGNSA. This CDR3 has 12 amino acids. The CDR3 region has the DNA TGTGCCAGCAGCTTAATTGGGTTAGGAGCTTTCTTT. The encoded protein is CASSLIGLGAFF.

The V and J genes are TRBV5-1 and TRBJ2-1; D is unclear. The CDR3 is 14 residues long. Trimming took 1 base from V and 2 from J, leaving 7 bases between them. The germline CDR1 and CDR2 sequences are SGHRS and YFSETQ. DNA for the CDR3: TGCGCCAGCAGCTTGATGTCCCCCTACAATGAGCAGTTCTTC. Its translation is CASSLMSPYNEQFF.

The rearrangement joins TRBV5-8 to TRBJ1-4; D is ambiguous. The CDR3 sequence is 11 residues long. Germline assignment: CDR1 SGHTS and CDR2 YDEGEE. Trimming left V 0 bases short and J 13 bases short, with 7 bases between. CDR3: CASSLGGGLFF. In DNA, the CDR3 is TGTGCCAGCAGCTTGGGGGGAGGACTGTTTTTT.

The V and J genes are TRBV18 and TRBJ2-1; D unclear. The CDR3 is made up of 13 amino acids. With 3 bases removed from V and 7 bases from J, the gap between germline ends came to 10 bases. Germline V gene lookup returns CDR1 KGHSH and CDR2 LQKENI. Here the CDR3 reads CASSPFYGNEQFF. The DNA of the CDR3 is TGTGCCAGCTCACCGTTTTACGGTAATGAGCAGTTCTTC.

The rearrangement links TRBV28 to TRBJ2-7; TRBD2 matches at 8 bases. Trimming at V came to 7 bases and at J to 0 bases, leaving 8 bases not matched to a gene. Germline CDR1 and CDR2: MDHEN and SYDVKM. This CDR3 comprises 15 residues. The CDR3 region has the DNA TGTGCCAGCATACCTATAGCGGGAAGCTCCTACGAGCAGTACTTC. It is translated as CASIPIAGSSYEQYF.

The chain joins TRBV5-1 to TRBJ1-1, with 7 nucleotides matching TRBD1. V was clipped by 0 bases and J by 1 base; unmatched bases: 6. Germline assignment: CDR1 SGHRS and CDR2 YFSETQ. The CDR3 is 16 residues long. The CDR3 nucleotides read TGCGCCAGCAGCTTGGCCGAGGGGGCAGGGAACACTGAAGCTTTCTTT. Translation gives CASSLAEGAGNTEAFF. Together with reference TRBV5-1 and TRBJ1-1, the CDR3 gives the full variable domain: KAGVTQTPRYLIKTRGQQVTLSCSPISGHRSVSWYQQTPGQGLQFLFEYFSETQRNKGNFPGRFSGRQFSNSRSEMNVSTLELGDSALYLCASSLAEGAGNTEAFFGQGTRLTVV.

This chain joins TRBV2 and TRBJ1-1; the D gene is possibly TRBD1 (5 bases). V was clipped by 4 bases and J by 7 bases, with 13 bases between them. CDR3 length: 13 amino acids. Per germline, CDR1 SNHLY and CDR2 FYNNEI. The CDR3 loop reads CASSGQTANEAFF. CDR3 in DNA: TGTGCCAGCAGTGGACAGACGGCCAATGAAGCTTTCTTT.